Here is one TCR beta chain with its context. Per the germline V gene, CDR1 is SGHAT and CDR2 is FQNNGV. This CDR3 region has 12 residues. Trimming took off 5 bases at V and 9 bases at J, with 11 bases between the two ends. The data derive from a study of shared clonotypes between healthy human individuals. Measured with immunoSEQ multiplex PCR; TCRdb has only the in-frame clones, and not every one. The table lists 200,000 to 250,000 clones, 60% to 70% of them singletons. The authors divided CD4+ cells into CD45RA+ naive and CD45RA-negative memory subsets. The V gene is TRBV11-2, the J gene TRBJ2-1, with no clear D. This TCR was recovered from a young man in good health. The material sequenced was memory CD4+ T cells sorted from blood. Subset: CD45RA-negative fraction. CDR3 nucleotides: TGTGCCAGCAGCATCCCCTCGGGTGAGCAGTTCTTC. It codes for CASSIPSGEQFF.